Given below is one TCR beta chain in context. This record comes from a study of shared clonotypes between healthy human individuals. The CDR3 sequence is 14 residues long. V was cut by 1 base and J by 5 bases, with 12 bases left in between. The germline CDR1 and CDR2 sequences are GTSNPN and SVGIG (reference sequence). The repertoire was sequenced with immunoSEQ multiplex PCR; TCRdb's copy has only in-frame clones and lacks some. The sample has a few million clones; just under 95% are singletons. Sequenced input: naive CD4+ T cells from PBMCs. Subset: CD45RA+ positively selected. The chain recombines TRBV30 with TRBJ2-1, with a possible D match to TRBD2 (5 bases). The TCR originated in a man aged 18 to 29 in good health. Some clones in this sample may be carry-over from other donors' samples. CDR3: CAWSELVPNNEQFF. The CDR3 DNA reads TGTGCCTGGAGTGAACTAGTCCCTAACAATGAGCAGTTCTTC.